Following are 25 T cell receptor beta chains from one sample sequenced in a study of early T cells in non-severe SARS-CoV-2 infection (dated by TCRdb to the early 2020s). Library preparation used 5' RACE. This sample was sequenced with a NextSeq 500. TCRdb's own reprocessing of the public reads used fastp at Q25 and MiXCR and kept productive beta chains. Each CDR3 protein gets just one entry, which takes the most common genes and DNA from the rows behind it. This sample gives tens of thousands of distinct CDR3 sequences in total; around 4.5% of them show up just once. Of the sample, roughly 5.3% is held by the ten largest clones. Sequencing was done on a sample of whole blood. Source of these receptors: an adult who was a healthcare worker with PCR-confirmed SARS-CoV-2 infection or an uninfected control (not recorded which).

This clonotype has a count of ten or more. Written as DNA, the CDR3 is TGCAGTGCCCCCGGACTAGCGGGGGATACGCAGTATTTT. Translation: CSAPGLAGDTQYF. The V call is TRBV20-1, the J call TRBJ2-3; 12 bases map to TRBD2. The trim removed 6 bases at V and 6 bases at J, leaving 4 bases unmatched. CDR3 length equals 13 residues. Germline CDR1 is DFQATT and CDR2 is SNEGSKA (reference sequence).

This clonotype was recorded at least ten times. This rearrangement joins TRBV7-9 to TRBJ2-2; unclear D gene. Germline V lookup: CDR1 SEHNR, CDR2 FQNEAQ (reference sequence). Trimming shortened V by 7 bases and J by 0 bases, and 9 bases separated the two germline ends. The CDR3 runs to 14 residues. CDR3 loop: CASTVLTNTGELFF. In nucleotides, the CDR3 is TGTGCCAGCACTGTTTTAACGAACACCGGGGAGCTGTTTTTT.

In its sample, this clonotype was seen many times. The chain uses TRBV28 and TRBJ2-6; D not certain. The CDR3 length is 14 residues. Trimming took 2 bases from V and 2 from J, leaving 4 bases between them. Germline V gene sequence: CDR1 MDHEN, CDR2 SYDVKM. CDR3 in amino acids: CASSLPAGANVLTF. The CDR3 DNA follows: TGTGCCAGCAGTTTACCCGCTGGGGCCAACGTCCTGACTTTC.

The chain joins TRBV12-3 or TRBV12-4 to TRBJ1-1; 8 bases align to TRBD1. The CDR3 sequence is 14 residues long. V gave up 5 bases and J gave up 5 bases; unmatched junction bases: 7. CDR3 sequence: CASSRGQGRTEAFF. The CDR3 nucleotides read TGTGCCAGCAGTCGTGGACAGGGAAGAACTGAAGCTTTCTTT.

The gene calls are TRBV29-1 and TRBJ2-1; 9 bases are shared with TRBD1. V lost 6 bases, J lost 5 bases, and 8 bases stayed unmatched. The CDR3 length is 14 residues. Per germline, CDR1 SQVTM and CDR2 ANQGSEA. CDR3 bases: TGCAGCGTAAGCACAGGGGGCCGAAACAATGAGCAGTTCTTC. Translated, it gives CSVSTGGRNNEQFF.

This clonotype appeared many times. V usage is TRBV7-9 and J usage is TRBJ1-4; TRBD1 agrees at 7 bases. Germline CDR1 and CDR2: SEHNR and FQNEAQ (reference sequence). CDR3 length: 14 residues. V was pared by 5 bases and J by 8 bases, with 8 bases of the junction left unmatched. CDR3 sequence reads: CASSTGTAEEKLFF. For the CDR3, the DNA is TGTGCCAGCAGCACCGGGACAGCGGAAGAAAAACTGTTTTTT.

This clonotype was observed at least ten times. The chain combines TRBV7-2 with TRBJ2-5; D possibly uses TRBD1 or TRBD2 (5 bases each). Trimming took off 5 bases at V and 2 bases at J, with 12 bases between the two ends. Germline V gene data show CDR1 as SGHTA and CDR2 as FQGNSA. This CDR3 is built from 14 residues. The CDR3 reads CASSPPGRQETQYF. CDR3 sequence (DNA): TGTGCCAGCAGCCCTCCAGGGAGACAAGAGACCCAGTACTTC.

This clonotype was counted only a few times. The chain recombines TRBV11-2 with TRBJ2-3; 10 bases align to TRBD2. The CDR3 consists of 16 residues. In germline, CDR1 is SGHAT, CDR2 FQNNGV. V dropped 5 bases and J dropped 3; count of bases not matched to a gene: 8. Here the CDR3 reads CASSRRTSGFTDTQYF. DNA of the CDR3: TGTGCCAGCAGCCGGAGGACTAGCGGCTTTACAGATACGCAGTATTTT.

This clonotype occurred a few times. The V and J genes are TRBV20-1 and TRBJ2-7, with 9 bases aligning to TRBD1. This CDR3 contains 15 residues. V lost 6 bases, J lost 7 bases, and 16 bases stayed unmatched. In germline, CDR1 is DFQATT, CDR2 SNEGSKA (reference sequence). CDR3 protein: CSAKIDTGGPGEQYF. The CDR3 coding sequence is TGCAGTGCCAAAATAGATACAGGGGGCCCCGGGGAGCAGTACTTC.

The chain is built from TRBV7-2 and TRBJ1-5; no firm D call. The CDR3 runs 14 residues. Germline V gene sequence: CDR1 SGHTA, CDR2 FQGNSA. V shed 1 base and J shed 2 bases, with 6 bases lying between them. The CDR3 sequence is CASSLERGNQPQHF. CDR3 coding DNA: TGTGCCAGCAGCTTAGAAAGGGGCAATCAGCCCCAGCATTTT.

This clonotype was seen ten or more times. The rearrangement links TRBV20-1 to TRBJ1-2, with D possibly matching TRBD1 (5 bases). This CDR3 spans 17 amino acids. The V gene lost 0 bases and the J gene lost 4 bases, with 21 bases spanning the gap. CDR1 and CDR2 from the germline V gene are DFQATT and SNEGSKA (reference sequence). Here the CDR3 DNA reads TGCAGTGCTAGAGATATACGGCAGGGAGTGGGGAGCTATGGCTACACCTTC. Its translation: CSARDIRQGVGSYGYTF.

This clonotype was seen a handful of times. CDR3 region: CASSHGLAGGHIQTQYF. In nucleotides, the CDR3 is TGTGCCAGCAGCCACGGACTAGCGGGGGGCCATATACAGACCCAGTACTTC. The chain uses TRBV4-2 and TRBJ2-5, with TRBD2 matching 14 bases. This CDR3 region has 17 residues. V shed 3 bases, J shed 6 bases, and the junction held 9 bases outside the gene matches. CDR1 is LGHNA, CDR2 YNFKEQ, per germline.

The chain recombines TRBV28 with TRBJ2-4; 8 positions agree with TRBD1. There are 15 residues in the CDR3. Germline V gene lookup returns CDR1 MDHEN and CDR2 SYDVKM. Trimming at V came to 5 bases and at J to 3 bases, leaving 6 bases not matched to a gene. The CDR3 bases are TGTGCCAGCAGTGCCGCAACAGGGGGCAAAAACATTCAGTACTTC. This translates into CASSAATGGKNIQYF.

The CDR3 sequence: CASAGRTNTGELFF. CDR3 in DNA: TGTGCCAGCGCGGGACGGACGAACACCGGGGAGCTGTTTTTT. The rearrangement links TRBV11-2 to TRBJ2-2, with D tentatively TRBD2 (6 bases). This CDR3 has 14 residues. V shed 8 bases and J shed 0 bases, with 10 bases lying between them. Germline V lookup: CDR1 SGHAT, CDR2 FQNNGV.

This clonotype was counted ten times or more. The chain recombines TRBV7-9 with TRBJ1-1; TRBD1 is a possible D gene (5 bases). Trimming removed 1 base at V and 8 bases at J, with 8 bases between. The CDR3 has 12 residues. Germline assignment: CDR1 SEHNR and CDR2 FQNEAQ (reference sequence). CDR3 sequence reads: CASSLERTEAFF. The CDR3, as DNA: TGTGCCAGCAGCTTAGAGCGGACAGAAGCTTTCTTT.

This clonotype was counted many times. V gene TRBV7-6 combines with J gene TRBJ2-1, with D perhaps assigned TRBD1 or TRBD2 (6 bases each). Trimming took off 2 bases at V and 5 bases at J, with 10 bases between the two ends. The CDR3 runs to 14 residues. CDR1 SGHVS and CDR2 FNYEAQ come from the germline V gene. In nucleotides, the CDR3 is TGTGCCAGCAGCTTAAGGGGGGTTGACAATGAGCAGTTCTTC. Amino acid sequence: CASSLRGVDNEQFF.

This clonotype was seen at least ten times. The CDR3 sequence is CSVVLGQEFNQPQHF. In DNA, the CDR3 is TGCAGCGTTGTCCTAGGACAGGAGTTCAATCAGCCCCAGCATTTT. V and J are TRBV29-1 and TRBJ1-5, with 7 bases that match TRBD1. Germline trimming cut 4 bases from V and 3 bases from J; bases unmatched to any gene: 9. CDR3 length equals 15 residues. Germline V lookup: CDR1 SQVTM, CDR2 ANQGSEA.

This clonotype was seen repeatedly, ten times or more. The CDR3 sequence: CASSLVGKGGGGTKNIQYF. The CDR3 DNA is TGTGCCAGCAGCTTAGTTGGAAAAGGGGGCGGAGGTACCAAAAACATTCAGTACTTC. The chain employs TRBV7-8 and TRBJ2-4, with 7 bases fitting TRBD1. The junction had 14 bases not matched to a gene; V was cut back by 1 base and J by 2 bases. The CDR3 has 19 amino acids. Germline V gene lookup returns CDR1 SGHVS and CDR2 FQNEAQ.

This clonotype has a count of ten or more. The chain joins TRBV7-9 to TRBJ1-1, with D uncertain. V was clipped by 1 base and J by 3 bases, with 3 bases between them. The CDR3 spans 12 residues. CDR1 and CDR2 (germline): SEHNR, FQNEAQ (reference sequence). Here the CDR3 DNA reads TGTGCCAGCAGCTTAGAGTACACTGAAGCTTTCTTT. Its protein is CASSLEYTEAFF.

The V gene is TRBV19, the J gene TRBJ2-1; no clear D. Germline values: CDR1 LNHDA, CDR2 SQIVND (reference sequence). Trimming stripped 1 base from V and 6 bases from J, with 4 bases between. This CDR3 contains 12 residues. CDR3 residues: CASSIGPNEQFF. As DNA, the CDR3 is TGTGCCAGTAGTATAGGTCCCAATGAGCAGTTCTTC. The full variable domain, completed using reference TRBV19 and TRBJ2-1, is DGGITQSPKYLFRKEGQNVTLSCEQNLNHDAMYWYRQDPGQGLRLIYYSQIVNDFQKGDIAEGYSVSREKKESFPLTVTSAQKNPTAFYLCASSIGPNEQFFGPGTRLTVL.

This clonotype was observed at least ten times. The chain has TRBV24-1 and TRBJ1-2, with D unclear. Germline V lookup: CDR1 KGHDR, CDR2 SFDVKD. This CDR3 is 14 amino acids long. V lost 4 bases, J lost 5 bases, and 13 bases lay in between. The CDR3 region has the DNA TGTGCCACCAGTGAAAGTGGGCAGCGATATGGCTACACCTTC. It translates to CATSESGQRYGYTF.

At least ten counts were recorded for this clonotype. This rearrangement joins TRBV10-3 to TRBJ2-7; no definite D call. V gave up 1 base and J gave up 4 bases, with 5 bases separating them. The CDR3 has 12 residues. Germline V gene lookup returns CDR1 ENHRY and CDR2 SYGVKD. Here the CDR3 reads CAISELSYEQYF. In DNA, the CDR3 is TGTGCCATCAGTGAGTTGAGTTACGAGCAGTACTTC.

This clonotype was seen repeatedly, ten times or more. This chain joins TRBV28 and TRBJ1-2; 9 bases agree with TRBD1. The CDR3 is 17 residues long. V shed 5 bases, J shed 1 base, and the junction held 11 bases outside the gene matches. In germline, CDR1 is MDHEN, CDR2 SYDVKM. The CDR3 coding sequence is TGTGCCAGCAGTGAAATAGGGAGGGACAGGGTTAACTATGGCTACACCTTC. It translates to CASSEIGRDRVNYGYTF.

This clonotype was counted between two and nine times. The chain couples TRBV2 to TRBJ1-4; D remains ambiguous. CDR3 size: 13 residues. V was clipped by 5 bases and J by 4 bases, with 8 bases between them. Germline V gives CDR1 SNHLY, CDR2 FYNNEI. The CDR3, as DNA: TGTGCCAGCAGTCGCTCAGTTAATGAAAAACTGTTTTTT. The encoded protein is CASSRSVNEKLFF.

Turning to this clonotype: Given a much more abundant clone one base away, this may be a read error. The chain combines TRBV4-1 with TRBJ2-7; D may be TRBD1 (5 bases). The CDR3 length is 15 residues. Germline assignment: CDR1 MGHRA and CDR2 YSYEKL. Between the trimmed V and J ends, which lost 0 bases and 6 bases, there was a span of 15 bases. The CDR3 loop is CASSQEVRAPIEQYF. CDR3 DNA sequence: TGCGCCAGCAGCCAAGAGGTCAGGGCCCCCATCGAGCAGTACTTC.